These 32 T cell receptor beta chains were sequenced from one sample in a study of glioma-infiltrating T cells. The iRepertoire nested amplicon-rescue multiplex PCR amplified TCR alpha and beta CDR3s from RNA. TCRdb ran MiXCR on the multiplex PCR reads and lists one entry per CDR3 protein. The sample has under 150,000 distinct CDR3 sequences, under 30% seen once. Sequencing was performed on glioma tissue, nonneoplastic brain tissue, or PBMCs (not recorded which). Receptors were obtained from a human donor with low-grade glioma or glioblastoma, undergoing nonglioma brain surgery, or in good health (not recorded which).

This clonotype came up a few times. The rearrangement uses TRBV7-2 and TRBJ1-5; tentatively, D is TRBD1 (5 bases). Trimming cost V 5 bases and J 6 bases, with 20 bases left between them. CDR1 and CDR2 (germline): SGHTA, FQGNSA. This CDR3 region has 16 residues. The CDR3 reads CASSHAVGRVGQPQHF. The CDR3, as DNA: TGTGCCAGCAGCCATGCCGTGGGCAGGGTGGGTCAGCCCCAGCATTTT.

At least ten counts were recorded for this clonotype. The DNA of the CDR3 is TGTGCCAGCAGTCTCCGCCGCGGGGGGCACACCACCTACGAGCAGTACGTC. It translates to CASSLRRGGHTTYEQYV. The chain employs TRBV27 and TRBJ2-7; 8 nucleotides agree with TRBD2. This CDR3 contains 17 residues. V shed 5 bases and J 2 bases; nucleotides not matched to a gene: 14. Looked up from germline, CDR1 is MNHEY and CDR2 is SMNVEV (reference sequence).

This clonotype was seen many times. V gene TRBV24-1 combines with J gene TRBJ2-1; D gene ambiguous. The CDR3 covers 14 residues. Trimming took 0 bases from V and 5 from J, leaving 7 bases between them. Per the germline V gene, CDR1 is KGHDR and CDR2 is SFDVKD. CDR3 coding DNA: TGTGCCACCAGTGATTTGAGCAGGAACAATGAGCAGTTCTTC. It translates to CATSDLSRNNEQFF.

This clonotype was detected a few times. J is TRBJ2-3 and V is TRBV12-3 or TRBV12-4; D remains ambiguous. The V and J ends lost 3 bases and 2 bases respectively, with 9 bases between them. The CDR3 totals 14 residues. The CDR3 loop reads CASSLEHATDTQYF. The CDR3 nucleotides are TGTGCCAGCAGTTTGGAACACGCCACAGATACGCAGTATTTT.

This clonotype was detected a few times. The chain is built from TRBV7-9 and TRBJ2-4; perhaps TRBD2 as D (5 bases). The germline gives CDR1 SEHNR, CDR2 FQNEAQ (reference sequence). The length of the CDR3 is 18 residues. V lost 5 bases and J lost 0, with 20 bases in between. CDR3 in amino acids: CASSLEGWKGKAKNIQYF. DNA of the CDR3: TGTGCCAGCAGCCTAGAGGGTTGGAAAGGGAAAGCCAAAAACATTCAGTACTTC.

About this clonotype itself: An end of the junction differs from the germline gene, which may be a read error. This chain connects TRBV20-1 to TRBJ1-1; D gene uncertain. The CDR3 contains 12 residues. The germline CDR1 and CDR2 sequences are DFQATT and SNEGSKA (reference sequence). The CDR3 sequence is CSATGLGAEALF. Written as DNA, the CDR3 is TGCAGTGCTACTGGTCTGGGCGCTGAAGCTCTCTTT.

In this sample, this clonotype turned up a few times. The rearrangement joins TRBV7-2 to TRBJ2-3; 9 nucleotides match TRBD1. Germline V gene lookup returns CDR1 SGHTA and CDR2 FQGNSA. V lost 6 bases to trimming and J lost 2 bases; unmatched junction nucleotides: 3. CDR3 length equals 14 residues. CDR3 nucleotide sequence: TGTGCCAGCAGGAGGGACAGGGCCACAGATACGCAGTATTTT. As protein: CASRRDRATDTQYF.

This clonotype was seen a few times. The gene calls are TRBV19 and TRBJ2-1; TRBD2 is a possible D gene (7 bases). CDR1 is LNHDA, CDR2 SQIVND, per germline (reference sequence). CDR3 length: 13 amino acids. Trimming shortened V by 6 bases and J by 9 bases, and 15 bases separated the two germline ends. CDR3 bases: TGTGCCAGTAGCGGGGGGCGGCACACTGAGCAGTTCTTC. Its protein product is CASSGGRHTEQFF.

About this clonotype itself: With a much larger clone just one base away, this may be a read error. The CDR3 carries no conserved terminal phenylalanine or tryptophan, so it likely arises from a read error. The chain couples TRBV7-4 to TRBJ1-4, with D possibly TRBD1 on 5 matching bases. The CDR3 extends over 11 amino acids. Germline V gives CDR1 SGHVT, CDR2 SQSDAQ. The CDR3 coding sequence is TGCTGGGGCAGGGCGGAAGAAAAACTGTTTCTT. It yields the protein CWGRAEEKLFL.

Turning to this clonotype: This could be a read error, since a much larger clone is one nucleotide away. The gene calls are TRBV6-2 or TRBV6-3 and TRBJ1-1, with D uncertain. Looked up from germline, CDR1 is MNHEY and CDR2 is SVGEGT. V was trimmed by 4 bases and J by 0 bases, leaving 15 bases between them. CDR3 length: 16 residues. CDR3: CASSSHTWRMNTEAFF. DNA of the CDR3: TGTGCCAGCAGTTCTCATACCTGGAGGATGAACACTGAAGCTTTCTTT.

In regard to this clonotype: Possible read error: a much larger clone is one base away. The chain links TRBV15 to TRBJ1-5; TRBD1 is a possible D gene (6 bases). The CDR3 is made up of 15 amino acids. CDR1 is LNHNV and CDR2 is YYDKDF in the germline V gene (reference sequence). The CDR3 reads CATSRDGTGWEPQNF. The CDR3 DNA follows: TGTGCCACCAGCAGAGATGGTACAGGGTGGGAACCCCAGAATTTT.

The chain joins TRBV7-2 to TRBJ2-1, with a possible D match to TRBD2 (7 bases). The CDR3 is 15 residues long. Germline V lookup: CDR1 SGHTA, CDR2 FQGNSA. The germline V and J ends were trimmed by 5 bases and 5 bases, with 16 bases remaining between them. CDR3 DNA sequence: TGTGCCAGCAGCACTAGGGGGGGGGCCCACAATGAGCAGTTCTTC. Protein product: CASSTRGGAHNEQFF.

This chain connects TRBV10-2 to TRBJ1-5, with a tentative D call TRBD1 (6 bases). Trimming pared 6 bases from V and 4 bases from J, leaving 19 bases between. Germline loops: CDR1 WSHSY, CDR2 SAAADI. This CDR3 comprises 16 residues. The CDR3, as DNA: TGCGCCAGCAGGGACGCCGGGGGGCAAAGGAATCAGCCCCAGCATTTT. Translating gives CASRDAGGQRNQPQHF.

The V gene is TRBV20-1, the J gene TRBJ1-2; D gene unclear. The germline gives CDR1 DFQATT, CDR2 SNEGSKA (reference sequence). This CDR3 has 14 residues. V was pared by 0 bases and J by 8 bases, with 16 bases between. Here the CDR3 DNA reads TGCAGTGCTAGAGACCCCGACGTTGGGAGGGGCTACACCTTC. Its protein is CSARDPDVGRGYTF.

The CDR3 nucleotides read TGTGCCAGCAGACAGGGGCCGGCTGGCTACACCTTC. As protein: CASRQGPAGYTF. The chain has TRBV6-1 and TRBJ1-2; 7 bases fit TRBD1. CDR1 and CDR2 (germline): MNHNS, SASEGT. Trimming at V came to 6 bases and at J to 7 bases, leaving 5 bases not matched to a gene. This CDR3 has 12 residues.

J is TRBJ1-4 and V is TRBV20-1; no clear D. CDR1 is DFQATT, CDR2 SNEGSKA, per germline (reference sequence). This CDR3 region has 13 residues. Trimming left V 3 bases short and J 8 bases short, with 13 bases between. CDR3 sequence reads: CSASTGLVEKLFF. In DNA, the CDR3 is TGCAGTGCTAGTACGGGTCTGGTGGAAAAACTGTTTTTT.

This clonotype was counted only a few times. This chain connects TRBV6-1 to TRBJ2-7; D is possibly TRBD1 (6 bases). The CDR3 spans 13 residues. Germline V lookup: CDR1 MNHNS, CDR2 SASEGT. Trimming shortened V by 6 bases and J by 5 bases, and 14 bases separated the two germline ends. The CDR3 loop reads CASSQNRAHEQYV. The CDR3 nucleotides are TGTGCCAGCAGCCAAAACAGGGCGCACGAGCAGTACGTC.

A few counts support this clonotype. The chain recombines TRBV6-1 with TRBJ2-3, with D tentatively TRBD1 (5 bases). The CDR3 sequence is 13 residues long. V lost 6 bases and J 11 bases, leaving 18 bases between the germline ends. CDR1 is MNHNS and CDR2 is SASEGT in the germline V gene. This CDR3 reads CASSQEERGVQYF. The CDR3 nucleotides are TGTGCCAGCAGCCAAGAAGAAAGGGGCGTGCAGTATTTT.

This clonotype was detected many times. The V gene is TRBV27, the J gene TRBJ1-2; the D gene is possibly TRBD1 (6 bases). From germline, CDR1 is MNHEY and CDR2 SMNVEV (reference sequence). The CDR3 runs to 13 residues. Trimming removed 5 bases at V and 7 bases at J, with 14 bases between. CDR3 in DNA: TGTGCCAGCAGTCCTCACAGGGTTTCTGGCTACACCTTC. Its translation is CASSPHRVSGYTF.

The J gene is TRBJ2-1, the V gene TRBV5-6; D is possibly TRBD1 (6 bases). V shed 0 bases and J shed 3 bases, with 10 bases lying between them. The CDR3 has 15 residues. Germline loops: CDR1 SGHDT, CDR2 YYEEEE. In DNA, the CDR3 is TGTGCCAGCAGCTTGGAGGACAGATTCTACAATGAGCAGTTCTTC. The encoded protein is CASSLEDRFYNEQFF.

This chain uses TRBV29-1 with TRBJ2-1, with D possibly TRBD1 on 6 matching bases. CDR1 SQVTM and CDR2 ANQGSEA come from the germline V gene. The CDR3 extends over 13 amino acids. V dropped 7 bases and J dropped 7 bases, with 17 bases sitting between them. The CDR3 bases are TGCAGCGGCGACAGGTCGAATATGAATGAGCAGTTCTTC. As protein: CSGDRSNMNEQFF.

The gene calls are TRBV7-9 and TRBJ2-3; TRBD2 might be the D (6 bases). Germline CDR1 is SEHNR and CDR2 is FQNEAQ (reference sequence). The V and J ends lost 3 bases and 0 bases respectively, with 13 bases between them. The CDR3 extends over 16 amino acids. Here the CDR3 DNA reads TGTGCCAGCAGCTTGGGCGCGGGGTTGAGCACAGATACGCAGTATTTT. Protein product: CASSLGAGLSTDTQYF. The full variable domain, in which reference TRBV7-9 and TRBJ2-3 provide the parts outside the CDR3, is DTGVSQNPRHKITKRGQNVTFRCDPISEHNRLYWYRQTLGQGPEFLTYFQNEAQLEKSRLLSDRFSAERPKGSFSTLEIQRTEQGDSAMYLCASSLGAGLSTDTQYFGPGTRLTVL.

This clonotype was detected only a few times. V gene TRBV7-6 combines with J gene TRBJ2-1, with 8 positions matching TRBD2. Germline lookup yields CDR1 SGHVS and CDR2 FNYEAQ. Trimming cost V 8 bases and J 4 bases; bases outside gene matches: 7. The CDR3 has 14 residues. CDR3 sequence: CASGRRGVYNEQFF. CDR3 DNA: TGTGCCAGCGGGCGGCGGGGGGTTTACAATGAGCAGTTCTTC.

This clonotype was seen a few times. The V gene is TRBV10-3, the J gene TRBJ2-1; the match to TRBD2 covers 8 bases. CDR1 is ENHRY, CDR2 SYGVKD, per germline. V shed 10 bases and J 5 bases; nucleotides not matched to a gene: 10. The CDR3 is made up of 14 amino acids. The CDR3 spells CATTPGLGNNEQFF. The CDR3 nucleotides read TGTGCCACAACTCCGGGACTAGGGAACAATGAGCAGTTCTTC.

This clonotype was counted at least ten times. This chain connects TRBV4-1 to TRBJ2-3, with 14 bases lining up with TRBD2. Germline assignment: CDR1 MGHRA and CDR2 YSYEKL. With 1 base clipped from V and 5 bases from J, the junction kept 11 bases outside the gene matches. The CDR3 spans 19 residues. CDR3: CASSQAPTGLAGGRDTQYF. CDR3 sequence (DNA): TGCGCCAGCAGCCAAGCTCCCACCGGACTAGCGGGGGGTCGAGATACGCAGTATTTT.

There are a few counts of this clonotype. Here the CDR3 DNA reads TGTGCCAGCAGCTCGACAGGGTACGAGCAGTACGTC. This translates into CASSSTGYEQYV. V is TRBV7-8 and J is TRBJ2-7; 7 positions agree with TRBD1. The V gene's germline CDR1 is SGHVS and CDR2 FQNEAQ. Trimming took 4 bases from V and 4 from J; bases not matched to a gene: 1. This CDR3 has 12 amino acids.

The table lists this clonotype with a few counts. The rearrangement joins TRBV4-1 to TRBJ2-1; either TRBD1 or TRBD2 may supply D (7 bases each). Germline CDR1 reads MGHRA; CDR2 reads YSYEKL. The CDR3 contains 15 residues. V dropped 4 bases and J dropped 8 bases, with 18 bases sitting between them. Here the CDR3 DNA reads TGCGCCAGCAGCCGCGGACTAGTAGGGGGCCATGAGCAGTTCTTC. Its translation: CASSRGLVGGHEQFF.

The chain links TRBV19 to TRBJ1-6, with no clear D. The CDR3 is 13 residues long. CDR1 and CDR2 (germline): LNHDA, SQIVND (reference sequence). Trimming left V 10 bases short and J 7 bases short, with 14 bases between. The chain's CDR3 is CATSAGENSPLHF. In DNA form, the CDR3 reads TGTGCCACCTCCGCCGGCGAGAATTCACCCCTCCACTTT.

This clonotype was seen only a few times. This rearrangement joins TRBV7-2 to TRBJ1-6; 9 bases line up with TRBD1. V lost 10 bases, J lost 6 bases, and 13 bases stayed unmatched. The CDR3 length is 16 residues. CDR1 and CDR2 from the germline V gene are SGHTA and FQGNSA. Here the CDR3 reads CAIPRGQGIGNSPLHF. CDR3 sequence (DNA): TGTGCCATCCCCCGTGGACAGGGGATAGGTAATTCACCCCTCCACTTT.

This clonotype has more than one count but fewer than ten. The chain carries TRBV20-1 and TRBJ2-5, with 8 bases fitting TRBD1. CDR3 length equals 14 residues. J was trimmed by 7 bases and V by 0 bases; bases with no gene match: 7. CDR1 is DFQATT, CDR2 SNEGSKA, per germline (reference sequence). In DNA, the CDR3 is TGCAGTGCTAGAGATCGACAGGGGATTGTGACCCAGTACTTC. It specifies CSARDRQGIVTQYF.

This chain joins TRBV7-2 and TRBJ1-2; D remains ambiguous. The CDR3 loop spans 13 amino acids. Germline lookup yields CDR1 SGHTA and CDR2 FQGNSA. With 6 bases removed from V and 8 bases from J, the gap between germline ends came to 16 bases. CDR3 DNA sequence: TGTGCCAGCAGTCCCACGAGGGTCGCAGGCTACACCTTC. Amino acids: CASSPTRVAGYTF.

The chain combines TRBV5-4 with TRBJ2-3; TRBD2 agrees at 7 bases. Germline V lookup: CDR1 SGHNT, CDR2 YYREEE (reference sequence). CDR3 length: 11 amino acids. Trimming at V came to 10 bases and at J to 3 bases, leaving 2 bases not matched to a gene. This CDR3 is CAGGVTDTQYF. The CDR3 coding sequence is TGTGCCGGGGGGGTTACAGATACGCAGTATTTT.